This T cell receptor beta chain appears in the sequencing data of a study of T cells in Graves' hyperthyroidism and ophthalmopathy. RNA transcripts were the template for amplifying TCR beta CDR3 regions. The HTBI primer set served for first-round RT-PCR of the TCR CDR3. MiXCR, run by TCRdb on the multiplex PCR reads, gives a single entry per CDR3 protein. Of approximately 720,000 distinct CDR3 sequences listed, 18% are singletons. The CDR3 runs to 18 residues. V lost 5 bases and J lost 8; bases outside the gene matches: 18. Germline CDR1 and CDR2: SGHVS and FQNEAQ. In this sample, this clonotype turned up many times. Subjects aged 18 to 65 presented with newly diagnosed hyperthyroidism of less than 2 months' duration. Exclusion of patients followed from uncontrolled infection, other autoimmune disease, pregnancy or lactation. Thyroid ultrasound, orbital computed tomography, clinical symptoms, and serum thyroxine and TRAb underpinned diagnoses.

V and J are TRBV7-8 and TRBJ2-2; 9 nucleotides line up with TRBD2. Sequenced: blood. The sequence derives from a woman aged 50 to 60 with Graves' hyperthyroidism that later progressed to Graves' ophthalmopathy. In DNA form, the CDR3 reads TGTGCCAGCAGCCGCCCTCCAGCGGGGGGCGGTGATTGGGGGGAGCTGTTTTTT. As protein: CASSRPPAGGGDWGELFF.